A single sample is the source of the 19 T cell receptor beta chains below, sequenced in a study of T cell responses to AZD1222 COVID-19 vaccine. Method: immunoSEQ multiplex PCR; TCRdb's copy keeps in-frame clones and lacks some. The repertoire includes 90,000 to 120,000 clones, over 90% of them detected once, and 5% sits in the top ten. The input for sequencing was peripheral blood, taken on day 0 of AZD1222 vaccination. The receptors were sampled from an adult in good health.

The genes are TRBV5-3 and TRBJ1-5; TRBD1 aligns across 7 bases. TRBV5-3 is annotated as an ORF whose role is uncertain. CDR3 length: 15 residues. The trim removed 4 bases at V and 2 bases at J, leaving 6 bases unmatched. CDR3 bases: TGTGCCAGAAGCCGACAGGGAAGAGGCAATCAGCCCCAGCATTTT. It specifies CARSRQGRGNQPQHF.

The V gene is TRBV2, the J gene TRBJ2-7; D unclear. V lost 4 bases to trimming and J lost 1 base, with 11 bases between them. CDR1 is SNHLY and CDR2 is FYNNEI in the germline V gene. This CDR3 has 14 amino acids. The CDR3: CASSAGRWSYEQYF. CDR3 in DNA: TGTGCCAGCAGTGCCGGCAGGTGGTCCTACGAGCAGTACTTC.

The chain uses TRBV18 and TRBJ1-2; 9 bases agree with TRBD1. The length of the CDR3 is 16 residues. The junction had 9 bases not matched to a gene; V was cut back by 1 base and J by 6 bases. Germline-derived CDR1 and CDR2 are KGHSH and LQKENI. CDR3 region: CASSPLAGQGSDGYTF. CDR3 bases: TGTGCCAGCTCACCACTAGCGGGACAGGGTTCGGATGGCTACACCTTC.

The rearrangement links TRBV7-8 to TRBJ1-2; TRBD1 agrees at 8 bases. The CDR3 consists of 14 residues. V gave up 1 base and J gave up 4 bases; unmatched junction bases: 2. The V gene's germline CDR1 is SGHVS and CDR2 FQNEAQ. CDR3 in amino acids: CASSLGDRSYGYTF. The CDR3 DNA is TGTGCCAGCAGCTTAGGGGACAGGTCCTATGGCTACACCTTC.

The rearrangement joins TRBV2 to TRBJ1-2; 8 bases fit TRBD1. Germline V CDR1 and CDR2: SNHLY, FYNNEI. Trimming cost V 7 bases and J 10 bases; bases outside gene matches: 8. CDR3 size: 12 residues. CDR3 sequence (DNA): TGTGCCAGCACCGAGAGGGACAGGCACTACACCTTC. Its protein is CASTERDRHYTF.

CDR3 DNA sequence: TGTGCCAGCAGGACGGTTAGACAGGATAACACCGGGGAGCTGTTTTTT. Amino acid sequence: CASRTVRQDNTGELFF. This chain joins TRBV4-2 and TRBJ2-2, with a possible D match to TRBD1 (6 bases). This CDR3 contains 16 residues. Trimming took off 6 bases at V and 2 bases at J, with 16 bases between the two ends. Germline-derived CDR1 and CDR2 are LGHNA and YNFKEQ.

The rearrangement links TRBV5-6 to TRBJ2-7; 7 positions match TRBD2. The J segment lost 6 bases and the V segment lost 0 bases, leaving 6 bases of the junction unmatched. Germline-derived CDR1 and CDR2 are SGHDT and YYEEEE. The CDR3 is made up of 14 amino acids. CDR3 sequence (DNA): TGTGCCAGCAGCTTGGATACGGGAGGAGGCGAGCAGTACTTC. Translation gives CASSLDTGGGEQYF.

The chain combines TRBV19 with TRBJ2-3; weak D call: TRBD2 (6 bases). V lost 1 base and J lost 1, with 12 bases in between. The length of the CDR3 is 16 residues. The germline V gene encodes CDR1 LNHDA and CDR2 SQIVND (reference sequence). In nucleotides, the CDR3 is TGTGCCAGTAGTATAGCGGCAGGCGGGGGCACAGATACGCAGTATTTT. Translation: CASSIAAGGGTDTQYF.

This sequence joins TRBV10-3 and TRBJ2-5; no clear D. V lost 8 bases and J lost 2, with 9 bases in between. Germline V gene data show CDR1 as ENHRY and CDR2 as SYGVKD. The CDR3 contains 12 residues. The CDR3 DNA is TGTGCCATCGGGCAGACGCAAGAGACCCAGTACTTC. Its protein product is CAIGQTQETQYF.

This clone was detected once. The V gene is TRBV28, the J gene TRBJ2-7; D could derive from TRBD1 or TRBD2 (7 bases each). V was trimmed by 11 bases and J by 7 bases, leaving 24 bases between them. This CDR3 comprises 14 residues. CDR1 and CDR2 (germline): MDHEN, SYDVKM. CDR3 protein: CAGSQGGPPGEQYF. CDR3 nucleotide sequence: TGTGCCGGTTCGCAGGGGGGGCCCCCCGGGGAGCAGTACTTC.

In DNA, the CDR3 is TGTGCCAGCAGCCCTTCGTCCGCAACTAATGAAAAACTGTTTTTT. Its translation: CASSPSSATNEKLFF. V and J are TRBV7-2 and TRBJ1-4, with unresolved D. From germline, CDR1 is SGHTA and CDR2 FQGNSA. V gave up 5 bases and J gave up 0 bases, with 10 bases separating them. The CDR3 is 15 amino acids. The complete variable domain, with remaining parts taken from reference TRBV7-2 and TRBJ1-4, reads GAGVSQSPSNKVTEKGKDVELRCDPISGHTALYWYRQSLGQGLEFLIYFQGNSAPDKSGLPSDRFSAERTGGSVSTLTIQRTQQEDSAVYLCASSPSSATNEKLFFGSGTQLSVL.

This chain connects TRBV6-4 to TRBJ1-5; D ambiguous. The CDR3 runs 13 residues. From germline, CDR1 is MRHNA and CDR2 SNTAGT. Deletions cut 8 bases from V and 4 bases from J, with 12 bases between. For the CDR3, the DNA is TGTGCCAGCGCGAAAGAGACGAATCAGCCCCAGCATTTT. Encoded protein: CASAKETNQPQHF.

The rearrangement joins TRBV19 to TRBJ2-7; possibly TRBD1 for D (6 bases). The CDR3 sequence is 12 residues long. Between the trimmed V and J ends, which lost 7 bases and 6 bases, there was a span of 13 bases. Looked up from germline, CDR1 is LNHDA and CDR2 is SQIVND (reference sequence). CDR3 residues: CASTQGMGEQYF. The CDR3 DNA is TGTGCCAGTACTCAGGGGATGGGCGAGCAGTACTTC. The full variable domain, with the rest looked up from reference TRBV19 and TRBJ2-7, is DGGITQSPKYLFRKEGQNVTLSCEQNLNHDAMYWYRQDPGQGLRLIYYSQIVNDFQKGDIAEGYSVSREKKESFPLTVTSAQKNPTAFYLCASTQGMGEQYFGPGTRLTVT.

This sequence joins TRBV24-1 and TRBJ2-7, with D maybe TRBD1 (5 bases). Trimming removed 2 bases at V and 3 bases at J, with 10 bases between. The CDR3 totals 14 residues. CDR1 KGHDR and CDR2 SFDVKD come from the germline V gene. CDR3 in amino acids: CATSDSGRNYEQYF. The DNA for the CDR3 is TGTGCCACCAGTGATTCAGGGCGTAACTACGAGCAGTACTTC.

This clone was counted a single time. The rearrangement uses TRBV7-2 and TRBJ1-2, with 9 bases fitting TRBD1. Germline V lookup: CDR1 SGHTA, CDR2 FQGNSA. V lost 1 base and J lost 2; bases outside the gene matches: 8. This CDR3 comprises 17 residues. CDR3 bases: TGTGCCAGCAGCTTAGTAGCTTGGGGACAGGGAAACTATGGCTACACCTTC. This codes for CASSLVAWGQGNYGYTF.

The rearrangement uses TRBV7-8 and TRBJ1-5, with D unresolved. The CDR3 length is 13 residues. CDR1 SGHVS and CDR2 FQNEAQ come from the germline V gene. V dropped 5 bases and J dropped 3 bases, with 8 bases sitting between them. For the CDR3, the DNA is TGTGCCAGCAGCCAACTTAACAATCAGCCCCAGCATTTT. Translated: CASSQLNNQPQHF.

This rearrangement joins TRBV7-8 to TRBJ2-1, with unresolved D. The V gene lost 4 bases and the J gene lost 8 bases, with 12 bases spanning the gap. Germline CDR1 reads SGHVS; CDR2 reads FQNEAQ. This CDR3 comprises 13 residues. The chain's CDR3 is CASSSSSGDEQFF. The CDR3 coding sequence is TGTGCCAGCAGCTCCTCGTCCGGCGATGAGCAGTTCTTC.

The CDR3 nucleotides read TGCGCCAGCAGCACGGATGGGACATTGGGGGAAAAACTGTTTTTT. Its translation: CASSTDGTLGEKLFF. The chain couples TRBV5-1 to TRBJ1-4; D perhaps matches TRBD1 (6 bases). Per the germline V gene, CDR1 is SGHRS and CDR2 is YFSETQ. The CDR3 is 15 amino acids. V gave up 4 bases and J gave up 8 bases, with 18 bases separating them.

The rearrangement uses TRBV7-6 and TRBJ2-2, with 9 bases aligning to TRBD2. The length of the CDR3 is 14 residues. Germline V gives CDR1 SGHVS, CDR2 FNYEAQ. V dropped 5 bases and J dropped 6; count of bases not matched to a gene: 4. CDR3 protein: CASSRSGSAGELFF. CDR3 bases: TGTGCCAGCAGCCGTAGCGGGAGTGCCGGGGAGCTGTTTTTT.